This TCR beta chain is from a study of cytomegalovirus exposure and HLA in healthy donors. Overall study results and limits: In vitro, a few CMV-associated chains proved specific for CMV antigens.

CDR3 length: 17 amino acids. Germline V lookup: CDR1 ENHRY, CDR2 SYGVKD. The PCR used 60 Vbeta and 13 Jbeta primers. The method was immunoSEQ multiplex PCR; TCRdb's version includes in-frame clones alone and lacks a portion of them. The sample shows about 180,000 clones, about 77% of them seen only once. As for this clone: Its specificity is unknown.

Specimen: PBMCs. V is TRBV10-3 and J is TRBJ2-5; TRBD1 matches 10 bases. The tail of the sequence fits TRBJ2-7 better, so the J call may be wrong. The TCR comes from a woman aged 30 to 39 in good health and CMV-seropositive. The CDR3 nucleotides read TGTGCCATCAGAGCGAATGACAGGGGGCGGGGGGCCTACGAGCAGTACTTC. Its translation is CAIRANDRGRGAYEQYF.